The T cell receptor beta chain under discussion was sequenced for a study of beta chain features in type 1 diabetes. For the study at large: In all, around 99 million sorted cells from all samples were analyzed.

There are a few counts of this clone. The antigen remains undetermined. Germline V lookup: CDR1 SGHDN, CDR2 FVKESK. Germline trimming cut 1 base from V and 2 bases from J; bases unmatched to any gene: 4. The CDR3 length is 16 residues. Sequencing targeted expressed TCRB transcripts, as all isolated RNA had been reverse transcribed. Sequencing used immunoSEQ multiplex PCR; TCRdb keeps in-frame clones, though not all of them. Altogether fewer than 650,000 clones are present, 15% to 19% being singletons, with the ten largest covering around 0.095%. The study's findings and limits: Naive, central memory and regulatory TCRB repertoires appeared more similar among patients than healthy donors. VDJ junctions sequenced from type 1 diabetes patients showed fewer insertions and more deletions.

Each of the sorted populations had a purity greater than 95%. The receptor was derived from a man between 18 and 35 years old in good health. The J gene is TRBJ2-4, the V gene TRBV14; 8 bases agree with TRBD1. The sequencing sample was made of naive CD4+ T cells from blood. The DNA for the CDR3 is TGTGCCAGCAGCCAAGGTTACAGGGGGTCCAAAAACATTCAGTACTTC. Translating it yields CASSQGYRGSKNIQYF.